The 32 T cell receptor beta chains in this list originate from one sample, sequenced in a study of control samples from healthy donors and cancer patients. TCRdb's copy holds only in-frame clones and misses some; the assay was immunoSEQ multiplex PCR. This sample yields about 55,000 clones, of which about 96% are seen a single time; less than 1.1% belongs to the top ten. Sequencing used blood. These receptors came from a woman under 30 in good health.

The CDR3 protein is CASSPRPLINEQFF. For the CDR3, the DNA is TGTGCCAGCAGCCCCCGGCCCTTGATCAATGAGCAGTTCTTC. The V gene is TRBV6-6, the J gene TRBJ2-1; D is ambiguous. This CDR3 spans 14 amino acids. In germline, CDR1 is MNHNY, CDR2 SVGAGI (reference sequence). The ends were cut back, 6 bases at V and 6 bases at J, with 15 bases in the middle.

J is TRBJ2-1 and V is TRBV28, with no clear D. V was shortened by 3 bases and J by 9 bases, with 9 bases between the two germline ends. Germline V CDR1 and CDR2: MDHEN, SYDVKM. The CDR3 sequence is 12 residues long. The CDR3 sequence: CASSLSVGEQFF. The DNA of the CDR3 is TGTGCCAGCAGTTTGTCTGTGGGTGAGCAGTTCTTC.

The gene calls are TRBV5-1 and TRBJ1-2; D possibly corresponds to TRBD1 (6 bases). The CDR3 is made up of 16 amino acids. Trimming stripped 1 base from V and 3 bases from J, with 16 bases between. Germline loops: CDR1 SGHRS, CDR2 YFSETQ. The CDR3 DNA is TGCGCCAGCAGCTTGACGGGACATCCTAAGGACTATGGCTACACCTTC. Translated, it gives CASSLTGHPKDYGYTF.

Here the CDR3 reads CASSPWGGAPLEQYF. Here the CDR3 DNA reads TGTGCCAGCTCACCATGGGGGGGGGCCCCCTTGGAGCAGTACTTC. The J gene is TRBJ2-7, the V gene TRBV18, with TRBD2 as a possible D gene (7 bases). V lost 2 bases and J 7 bases, leaving 18 bases between the germline ends. The CDR3 has 15 amino acids. Germline V gene sequence: CDR1 KGHSH, CDR2 LQKENI.

J is TRBJ1-6 and V is TRBV3-1 (or the pseudogene TRBV3-2), with D hard to call. Trimming took 6 bases from V and 5 from J, leaving 8 bases between them. The germline V gene has CDR1 LGHDT and CDR2 YNNKEL (reference sequence). This CDR3 is 13 amino acids long. The CDR3 nucleotides are TGTGCCAGCAGGGATATCGATAATTCACCCCTCCACTTT. Translated: CASRDIDNSPLHF.

The chain couples TRBV11-2 to TRBJ1-2; 8 bases agree with TRBD1. CDR3 length: 16 amino acids. Germline-derived CDR1 and CDR2 are SGHAT and FQNNGV. Losses at the gene ends were 3 bases for V and 10 bases for J; bases not matched to a gene: 16. CDR3 in amino acids: CASSLGRGRFDISYTF. As DNA, the CDR3 is TGTGCCAGCAGCTTGGGCAGGGGGCGGTTCGATATCTCCTACACCTTC.

This sequence joins TRBV30 and TRBJ1-1; D is possibly TRBD1 (5 bases). V was cut by 2 bases and J by 6 bases, with 7 bases left in between. The length of the CDR3 is 11 residues. In germline, CDR1 is GTSNPN, CDR2 SVGIG (reference sequence). The CDR3 loop reads CAWSWGAEAFF. The CDR3 DNA follows: TGTGCCTGGAGTTGGGGGGCTGAAGCTTTCTTT.

Note on this clone: The same CDR3 can be traced to other DNA sequences in this sample. The V and J genes are TRBV2 and TRBJ1-2; 7 positions match TRBD1. Trimming removed 6 bases from V and 4 bases from J; junction bases left unmatched: 11. CDR3 length equals 15 residues. Germline assignment: CDR1 SNHLY and CDR2 FYNNEI. Here the CDR3 DNA reads TGTGCCAGCAGCGTGAGTTCCGGGACAGCCTATGGCTACACCTTC. Residues: CASSVSSGTAYGYTF. Looking up the rest from reference TRBV2 and TRBJ1-2 gives the full variable domain: EPEVTQTPSHQVTQMGQEVILRCVPISNHLYFYWYRQILGQKVEFLVSFYNNEISEKSEIFDDQFSVERPDGSNFTLKIRSTKLEDSAMYFCASSVSSGTAYGYTFGSGTRLTVV.

The chain employs TRBV6-2 or TRBV6-3 and TRBJ2-3; the match to TRBD1 covers 7 bases. V was pared by 2 bases and J by 4 bases, with 9 bases of the junction left unmatched. Germline assignment: CDR1 MNHEY and CDR2 SVGEGT. The CDR3 is 16 amino acids. The CDR3 DNA sequence: TGTGCCAGCAGTTACAACCAGGGGGTGGGGGCAGATACGCAGTATTTT. Its translation: CASSYNQGVGADTQYF.

This clone was found once. This sequence joins TRBV6-2 or TRBV6-3 and TRBJ1-1, with D possibly being TRBD1 (6 bases). Germline-derived CDR1 and CDR2 are MNHEY and SVGEGT. There are 16 residues in the CDR3. V was pared by 0 bases and J by 1 base, with 12 bases between. The CDR3: CASSYSTGWKNTEAFF. CDR3 nucleotides: TGTGCCAGCAGTTACTCGACAGGTTGGAAGAACACTGAAGCTTTCTTT.

V is TRBV5-1 and J is TRBJ1-3; D unclear. Between the trimmed V and J ends, which lost 0 bases and 2 bases, there was a span of 6 bases. Germline V gene sequence: CDR1 SGHRS, CDR2 YFSETQ. This CDR3 has 14 amino acids. In DNA, the CDR3 is TGCGCCAGCAGCTTGGAAGACGCTGGAAACACCATATATTTT. Protein: CASSLEDAGNTIYF.

The chain links TRBV7-6 to TRBJ1-5; 7 bases are a match to TRBD1. This CDR3 comprises 18 residues. CDR1 and CDR2 (germline): SGHVS, FNYEAQ. Trimming at V came to 9 bases and at J to 2 bases, leaving 19 bases not matched to a gene. CDR3 DNA sequence: TGTGCCAGTGACGGACAAGGGGGCGTTATTAATGGCAATCAGCCCCAGCATTTT. Translated, it gives CASDGQGGVINGNQPQHF. The variable domain in full, with the rest retrieved from reference TRBV7-6 and TRBJ1-5, is GAGVSQSPRYKVTKRGQDVALRCDPISGHVSLYWYRQALGQGPEFLTYFNYEAQQDKSGLPNDRFSAERPEGSISTLTIQRTEQRDSAMYRCASDGQGGVINGNQPQHFGDGTRLSIL.

The chain couples TRBV9 to TRBJ1-6, with TRBD1 as a possible D gene (6 bases). Germline CDR1 SGDLS, CDR2 YYNGEE. The CDR3 covers 14 residues. The V and J ends lost 0 bases and 8 bases respectively, with 9 bases between them. The CDR3, as DNA: TGTGCCAGCAGCGTAGTGGGGGCGGATTCACCCCTCCACTTT. It encodes CASSVVGADSPLHF.

The V and J genes are TRBV27 and TRBJ2-5; D gene ambiguous. Germline V gene sequence: CDR1 MNHEY, CDR2 SMNVEV (reference sequence). V lost 2 bases and J lost 5, with 6 bases in between. The CDR3 runs 12 residues. As DNA, the CDR3 is TGTGCCAGCAGTTTAGTGGGGGAGACCCAGTACTTC. Translating gives CASSLVGETQYF.

V is TRBV27 and J is TRBJ1-5, with 11 positions matching TRBD1. The CDR3 is 17 residues long. The V gene end was trimmed by 6 bases and the J gene end by 1 base; junction bases not matched to a gene: 8. In germline, CDR1 is MNHEY, CDR2 SMNVEV (reference sequence). The CDR3 DNA reads as TGTGCCAGCAGACCAGGGACAGGGGGATTGAGCAATCAGCCCCAGCATTTT. This sequence encodes CASRPGTGGLSNQPQHF.

The chain has TRBV19 and TRBJ1-2, with TRBD1 as a possible D gene (5 bases). V lost 8 bases to trimming and J lost 5 bases, with 9 bases between them. The CDR3 covers 11 residues. From germline, CDR1 is LNHDA and CDR2 SQIVND (reference sequence). The CDR3 here is CASWGGYGYTF. DNA of the CDR3: TGTGCCAGTTGGGGGGGTTATGGCTACACCTTC. The whole variable domain, filled in from reference TRBV19 and TRBJ1-2, reads DGGITQSPKYLFRKEGQNVTLSCEQNLNHDAMYWYRQDPGQGLRLIYYSQIVNDFQKGDIAEGYSVSREKKESFPLTVTSAQKNPTAFYLCASWGGYGYTFGSGTRLTVV.

The V and J genes are TRBV20-1 and TRBJ1-1; D is undetermined. The CDR3 sequence is 11 residues long. Germline CDR1 DFQATT, CDR2 SNEGSKA (reference sequence). V was pared by 5 bases and J by 1 base, with 5 bases between. CDR3 residues: CSAYGNTEAFF. In nucleotides, the CDR3 is TGCAGTGCTTACGGGAACACTGAAGCTTTCTTT.

This clone was detected only once. The chain has TRBV27 and TRBJ2-7; the D is unclear. Per germline, CDR1 MNHEY and CDR2 SMNVEV (reference sequence). The CDR3 runs 14 residues. V lost 3 bases, J lost 2 bases, and 11 bases lay in between. The DNA for the CDR3 is TGTGCCAGCAGTTTTAGGAACGGACCCTACGAGCAGTACTTC. This encodes CASSFRNGPYEQYF.

The V call is TRBV24-1, the J call TRBJ2-3, with TRBD2 identical over 10 bases. This CDR3 has 15 residues. Germline V gives CDR1 KGHDR, CDR2 SFDVKD. V gave up 2 bases and J gave up 6 bases; unmatched junction bases: 4. The CDR3 region is CATSDSTSGRDTQYF. The CDR3 coding sequence is TGTGCCACCAGTGATTCGACTAGCGGGCGGGATACGCAGTATTTT.

This clone was observed a single time. Other DNA sequences in the sample encode the same CDR3. The gene calls are TRBV9 and TRBJ2-7; 8 bases map to TRBD2. The CDR3 is 16 amino acids. Germline CDR1 reads SGDLS; CDR2 reads YYNGEE. V gave up 4 bases and J gave up 6 bases; unmatched junction bases: 15. This CDR3 reads CASSPGGERGPREQYF. The CDR3 DNA reads TGTGCCAGCAGCCCGGGGGGGGAGCGGGGGCCCCGCGAGCAGTACTTC.

J is TRBJ2-1 and V is TRBV3-1 (or the pseudogene TRBV3-2), with D tentatively TRBD1 (5 bases). Deletions cut 3 bases from V and 5 bases from J, with 11 bases between. The CDR3 loop spans 14 amino acids. In germline, CDR1 is LGHDT, CDR2 YNNKEL (reference sequence). CDR3 loop: CASSQQGTHNEQFF. In DNA, the CDR3 is TGTGCCAGCAGCCAGCAGGGAACCCACAATGAGCAGTTCTTC.

As DNA, the CDR3 is TGTGCCATCACCTCAGGAATCCCCCCGAACACTGAAGCTTTCTTT. It encodes CAITSGIPPNTEAFF. The chain is built from TRBV10-3 and TRBJ1-1; D is unresolved. V shed 7 bases and J shed 1 base, with 16 bases lying between them. Germline-derived CDR1 and CDR2 are ENHRY and SYGVKD. CDR3 size: 15 residues.

As to this clone: Germline and junction disagree at one end, which may indicate a read error. The V call is TRBV27, the J call TRBJ1-2; 7 nucleotides line up with TRBD1. The CDR3 contains 15 residues. The germline CDR1 and CDR2 sequences are MNHEY and SMNVEV (reference sequence). DNA of the CDR3: TGTGCCAGCAGTTTCGAAATCCGGGACAGCCGTGGCCACACCTTC. The encoded protein is CASSFEIRDSRGHTF.

The CDR3 reads CAISEGGGLNIQYF. The CDR3 DNA reads as TGTGCCATCAGTGAAGGGGGAGGACTAAACATTCAGTACTTC. The gene calls are TRBV10-3 and TRBJ2-4; D could derive from TRBD1 or TRBD2 (6 bases each). The germline V gene has CDR1 ENHRY and CDR2 SYGVKD. This CDR3 has 14 residues. V lost 3 bases and J 6 bases, leaving 12 bases between the germline ends.

The chain joins TRBV25-1 to TRBJ1-1; no clear D gene. Germline V gives CDR1 MGHDK, CDR2 SYGVNS. The length of the CDR3 is 13 residues. Trimming shortened V by 6 bases and J by 1 base, and 9 bases separated the two germline ends. In nucleotides, the CDR3 is TGTGCCAGCAGGGACCTCCCGAACACTGAAGCTTTCTTT. This codes for CASRDLPNTEAFF.

This clone was counted a few times. The chain joins TRBV5-6 to TRBJ2-5; D is unclear. Germline assignment: CDR1 SGHDT and CDR2 YYEEEE. The CDR3 is 14 amino acids. Trimming took 0 bases from V and 5 from J, leaving 11 bases between them. Here the CDR3 reads CASSLGSRKETQYF. The CDR3 bases are TGTGCCAGCAGCTTGGGCTCGAGGAAGGAGACCCAGTACTTC.

The V call is TRBV28, the J call TRBJ1-3; D may be TRBD1 (5 bases). This CDR3 comprises 15 residues. Germline V gene sequence: CDR1 MDHEN, CDR2 SYDVKM. The germline V and J ends were trimmed by 2 bases and 3 bases, with 11 bases remaining between them. The CDR3 is CASSLRGTLGNTIYF. The CDR3 DNA is TGTGCCAGCAGTTTAAGAGGGACGCTTGGAAACACCATATATTTT.

The chain links TRBV12-5 to TRBJ1-5; 7 bases are shared with TRBD1. The germline CDR1 and CDR2 sequences are LGHNT and FRNRAP. The V segment lost 3 bases and the J segment 5 bases; nucleotides outside the gene matches: 4. This CDR3 has 14 residues. The CDR3 DNA sequence: TGTGCTAGTGGTTTACGGACAGGTGATCAGCCCCAGCATTTT. It encodes CASGLRTGDQPQHF.

The genes are TRBV4-3 and TRBJ2-5; D not certain. Trimming removed 0 bases at V and 6 bases at J, with 8 bases between. The CDR3 is 13 residues long. The germline V gene has CDR1 LGHNA and CDR2 YSLEER. Here the CDR3 DNA reads TGCGCCAGCAGCCAAGAAAACTACCAGACCCAGTACTTC. It yields the protein CASSQENYQTQYF.

The chain couples TRBV19 to TRBJ1-1, with D unclear. The germline V and J ends were trimmed by 7 bases and 0 bases, with 15 bases remaining between them. The CDR3 spans 15 residues. The germline V gene has CDR1 LNHDA and CDR2 SQIVND (reference sequence). CDR3 DNA: TGTGCCAGTACCGACCTAGGGCTTTTGAACACTGAAGCTTTCTTT. Translation gives CASTDLGLLNTEAFF.

The rearrangement uses TRBV4-2 and TRBJ2-5; 10 nucleotides line up with TRBD2. V was pared by 8 bases and J by 5 bases, with 11 bases of the junction left unmatched. Germline V gene sequence: CDR1 LGHNA, CDR2 YNFKEQ. There are 15 residues in the CDR3. CDR3 nucleotide sequence: TGTGCCAGCGCGAGCGGGGGGGCCGGTGGTGAGACCCAGTACTTC. Translation gives CASASGGAGGETQYF.

The CDR3 loop reads CASSPDRSGYTF. CDR3 nucleotides: TGTGCCAGCTCACCTGATAGGAGCGGCTACACCTTC. J is TRBJ1-2 and V is TRBV18; no firm D call. V dropped 3 bases and J dropped 8 bases, with 10 bases sitting between them. CDR3 length equals 12 residues. The germline V gene encodes CDR1 KGHSH and CDR2 LQKENI.